This TCR beta chain was identified during a study of blood T cell repertoires in COVID-19. Data came from immunoSEQ multiplex PCR; TCRdb stores just in-frame clones and leaves some out. The data hold about 15,000 clones, with 70% to 90% observed a single time. Per the germline V gene, CDR1 is SGHDN and CDR2 is FVKESK. Trimming cost V 1 base and J 1 base, with 14 bases left between them. CDR3 length equals 17 residues. The TCR originated in a man in his 70s in a cohort sampled during active COVID-19. The rearrangement links TRBV14 to TRBJ2-4; no clear D. The sequenced material came from peripheral blood. The CDR3 sequence is CASSQGEALGAKNIQYF. The CDR3 region has the DNA TGTGCCAGCAGCCAAGGAGAGGCGTTGGGTGCCAAAAACATTCAGTACTTC.